The entry below gives a single TCR beta chain sequence along with its context. The target antigen is unknown. Sequenced by immunoSEQ multiplex PCR; TCRdb stores in-frame clones only, minus some. The sample records over a million clones, 95% to 97% being singletons. These data are taken from a study of shared clonotypes between healthy human individuals. Looking at the study overall: Three CD4 naive, three CD4 memory, two CD8 naive and one CD8 memory plate were used per donor. Regarding the study as a whole: Clonotypes not shared had lower generation probabilities than those common to all four donors.

This CDR3 is built from 12 residues. Sequencing was carried out using naive CD4+ T cells sorted from blood. Subset defined: CD45RA+ positively selected. The source is a man aged 25 to 40 in good health. This chain joins TRBV12-2 and TRBJ2-5. TRBV12-2 is reported as a pseudogene. The DNA for the CDR3 is TGTGCAAGTCGCTTAGCGAAGGAGACCCAGTACTTC. Amino acids: CASRLAKETQYF.